A selection of T cell receptor beta chains follows, all from one sample in a study of blood T cells in healthy people across ages. TCRdb reprocessed the 5' RACE reads with MiXCR, giving one entry per CDR3 protein. The data hold over 750,000 distinct CDR3 sequences, with just under 25% observed a single time. These sequences were also reported in another study, on T cells of mothers and their children.

Sequencing was carried out using blood. These TCRs come from a boy aged 5-17 years in good health. Both conserved end residues are part of each CDR3. A D gene is named only where the DNA matches it firmly. For some rows the clone size is stated as once, few or many, or as a class when expanded; others skip it.

j_call d_call clone_size v_call cdr3_length cdr3_aa cdr3_nt
TRBJ2-1 TRBD2 - TRBV29-1 17 CSVQTSGGPGLYNEQFF TGCAGCGTACAAACTAGCGGGGGGCCAGGGCTCTACAATGAGCAGTTCTTC
TRBJ2-5 - many TRBV29-1 12 CSVGEGDETQYF TGCAGCGTTGGAGAGGGTGACGAGACCCAGTACTTC
TRBJ2-1 - - TRBV13 17 CASRHTRDQNSYNEQFF TGTGCCAGCAGACACACCCGGGACCAGAATTCCTACAATGAGCAGTTCTTC
TRBJ2-7 TRBD2 - TRBV28 10 CASSLRAGGF TGTGCCAGCAGTTTAAGAGCGGGAGGCTTC
TRBJ2-1 TRBD2 - TRBV20-1 17 CSARTSGSLLTYNEQFF TGCAGTGCGCGGACTAGCGGGAGCCTTCTAACCTACAATGAGCAGTTCTTC
TRBJ1-1 - few TRBV15 12 CATRTSNTEAFF TGTGCCACTCGGACCTCCAACACTGAAGCTTTCTTT
TRBJ2-7 TRBD1 - TRBV29-1 15 CSVEGDSRTSYEQYF TGCAGCGTTGAAGGGGACAGCCGAACGTCCTACGAGCAGTACTTC
TRBJ2-7 - - TRBV4-1 16 CASSQVYGYSSYEQYF TGCGCCAGCAGCCAAGTCTATGGATATAGCTCCTACGAGCAGTACTTC
TRBJ2-1 TRBD1 - TRBV7-7 15 CASSLGTGLYNEQFF TGTGCTAGCAGCTTAGGGACAGGTCTTTACAATGAGCAGTTCTTC
TRBJ1-2 - - TRBV9 14 CASSGTVINYGYTF TGTGCCAGCAGCGGGACAGTTATCAACTATGGCTACACCTTC
TRBJ2-7 - - TRBV28 15 CASSPATRRSYEQYF TGTGCCAGCAGTCCGGCGACTAGACGTTCCTACGAGCAGTACTTC
TRBJ1-5 - few TRBV27 11 CASSNRQPQHF TGTGCCAGCAGTAATCGACAGCCCCAGCATTTT
TRBJ2-7 TRBD1 many TRBV27 11 CASSYRGEQYF TGTGCCAGCAGTTACAGGGGCGAGCAGTACTTC
TRBJ2-3 - - TRBV29-1 14 CSVGPPLGTDTQYF TGCAGCGTGGGACCCCCCCTCGGCACAGATACGCAGTATTTT
TRBJ2-1 - few TRBV5-1 16 CASNFGSASSYNEQFF TGCGCCAGCAATTTCGGTAGCGCAAGCTCCTACAATGAGCAGTTCTTC
TRBJ2-1 TRBD2 - TRBV28 16 CATEGQAGASYNEQFF TGTGCCACCGAAGGACAAGCGGGAGCGTCCTACAATGAGCAGTTCTTC
TRBJ2-1 TRBD1 - TRBV28 15 CASRGAGQGYNEQFF TGTGCCAGCAGAGGGGCCGGACAGGGGTACAATGAGCAGTTCTTC
TRBJ2-1 TRBD2 - TRBV20-1 17 CSASGSGRDSSYNEQFF TGCAGTGCTAGTGGTAGCGGGAGGGATAGCTCCTACAATGAGCAGTTCTTC
TRBJ2-1 TRBD1 few TRBV10-3 13 CATYGTGDNEQFF TGTGCCACGTACGGGACAGGGGACAATGAGCAGTTCTTC
TRBJ1-2 - once TRBV10-2 15 CASSDDRIRVDGYTF TGCGCCAGCAGTGACGATAGGATTCGGGTGGATGGCTACACCTTC
TRBJ2-2 - - TRBV28 14 CASSLWVDTGELLF TGTGCCAGCAGTTTATGGGTGGACACCGGGGAGCTGCTTTTT
TRBJ2-3 TRBD2 many TRBV6-4 15 CASSDSSGGTDTQYF TGTGCCAGCAGTGACTCTAGCGGGGGCACAGATACGCAGTATTTT
TRBJ1-6 - - TRBV29-1 13 CSVARTNNSPLHF TGCAGCGTTGCAAGGACCAATAATTCACCCCTCCACTTT
TRBJ2-1 - - TRBV29-1 13 CSVGAGLYNEQFF TGCAGCGTTGGGGCGGGACTGTACAATGAGCAGTTCTTC
TRBJ1-4 - - TRBV7-2 15 CASSLGRGLNEKLFF TGTGCCAGCAGCTTAGGCAGAGGGTTGAATGAAAAACTGTTTTTT
TRBJ2-1 - - TRBV5-1 13 CASSFEEYNEQFF TGCGCCAGCAGCTTTGAAGAGTACAATGAGCAGTTCTTC
TRBJ2-5 - - TRBV4-1 14 CASSHPQGRETQYF TGCGCCAGCAGCCATCCACAGGGACGCGAGACCCAGTACTTC
TRBJ2-3 - - TRBV12-3/TRBV12-4 15 CASSLYRGITDTQYF TGTGCCAGCAGTTTATATAGAGGGATCACAGATACGCAGTATTTT
TRBJ2-5 TRBD2 few TRBV4-2 13 CASSVGGSETQYF TGTGCCAGCAGCGTGGGGGGGTCAGAGACCCAGTACTTC
TRBJ2-1 TRBD2 - TRBV7-8 15 CASSLVLAGYNEQFF TGTGCCAGCAGCTTAGTGCTAGCGGGGTACAATGAGCAGTTCTTC
TRBJ2-7 TRBD1 - TRBV28 13 CASSWTGSPEQYF TGTGCCAGCAGTTGGACAGGTTCACCCGAGCAGTACTTC
TRBJ2-3 - - TRBV20-1 13 CSARGWGTDTQYF TGCAGTGCCAGGGGATGGGGCACAGATACGCAGTATTTT
TRBJ1-5 - - TRBV11-2 14 CASSLGMGDQPQHF TGTGCCAGCAGCTTAGGTATGGGGGATCAGCCCCAGCATTTT
TRBJ1-5 TRBD1 - TRBV12-3/TRBV12-4 12 CASSERQGFPNF TGTGCCAGCAGTGAGAGACAGGGGTTCCCGAATTTT
TRBJ2-7 - few TRBV3-1 19 CASSQDFNPPFESSYEQYF TGTGCCAGCAGCCAAGATTTTAATCCTCCATTCGAAAGCTCCTACGAGCAGTACTTC
TRBJ2-5 TRBD2 many TRBV28 14 CASSSSGKQETQYF TGTGCCAGCAGTTCCAGCGGGAAACAAGAGACCCAGTACTTC
TRBJ2-3 - - TRBV12-3/TRBV12-4 13 CASKLGVGDTQYF TGTGCGAGCAAATTGGGAGTCGGAGATACGCAGTATTTT
TRBJ2-3 - - TRBV29-1 11 CSVSITDTQYF TGCAGCGTTTCGATCACAGATACGCAGTATTTT
TRBJ2-5 - few TRBV27 12 CASSSYQEPQYF TGTGCCAGCAGTTCCTACCAGGAGCCCCAGTACTTC
TRBJ2-7 TRBD1 - TRBV12-3/TRBV12-4 16 CASSPPLGDRSYEQYF TGTGCCAGCAGTCCACCCCTCGGGGACAGATCCTACGAGCAGTACTTC
TRBJ2-7 TRBD1 few TRBV5-1 14 CASSFTGATYEQYF TGCGCCAGCAGCTTTACAGGGGCAACCTACGAGCAGTACTTC
TRBJ2-1 TRBD2 few TRBV7-3 14 CASRLSGKLGEQFF TGTGCCAGCAGACTTAGCGGGAAGTTGGGTGAGCAGTTCTTC
TRBJ2-1 - - TRBV4-3 15 CASSQEGSSGNEQFF TGCGCCAGCAGCCAAGAAGGGAGTAGCGGTAATGAGCAGTTCTTC
TRBJ2-7 - few TRBV29-1 13 CSVESTGSYEQYF TGCAGCGTTGAGTCGACAGGCTCCTACGAGCAGTACTTC
TRBJ1-5 - few TRBV7-2 13 CASSLQDYQPQHF TGTGCCAGCAGCCTACAAGACTATCAGCCCCAGCATTTT
TRBJ2-7 TRBD2 few TRBV25-1 16 CASSEPRGLAAYEQYF TGTGCCAGCAGTGAACCCCGGGGACTAGCGGCCTACGAGCAGTACTTC
TRBJ1-4 - few TRBV20-1 13 CSAISQGGEKLFF TGCAGTGCTATATCCCAGGGCGGTGAAAAACTGTTTTTT
TRBJ2-3 TRBD2 few TRBV28 16 CASSLIVAGGKDTQYF TGTGCCAGCAGTTTAATAGTAGCGGGAGGTAAAGATACGCAGTATTTT
TRBJ2-1 - - TRBV15 16 CATSRVKGPSYNEQFF TGTGCCACCAGCAGAGTAAAGGGGCCCTCATACAATGAGCAGTTCTTC